This T cell receptor (beta chain) originates from a study of control samples from healthy donors and cancer patients. There are 15 residues in the CDR3. Per the germline V gene, CDR1 is SGHDN and CDR2 is FVKESK. Deletions cut 6 bases from V and 3 bases from J, with 15 bases between. Generated by immunoSEQ multiplex PCR, the TCRdb table keeps only in-frame clones and is missing some. The table has 85,000 to 110,000 clones, approximately 90% seen once. The specimen was PBMCs. The TCR comes from a man aged 55 to 70 with lung cancer. This rearrangement joins TRBV14 to TRBJ2-1; D is tentatively TRBD1 or TRBD2 (5 bases each). The CDR3 spells CASSLGVASYNEQFF. The CDR3 region has the DNA TGTGCCAGCAGTCTAGGGGTAGCGAGCTACAATGAGCAGTTCTTC. Drawing the rest from reference TRBV14 and TRBJ2-1, the complete variable domain is EAGVTQFPSHSVIEKGQTVTLRCDPISGHDNLYWYRRVMGKEIKFLLHFVKESKQDESGMPNNRFLAERTGGTYSTLKVQPAELEDSGVYFCASSLGVASYNEQFFGPGTRLTVL.